These T cell receptor beta chains were read from a single sample in a study of T-cell reconstitution after alpha-beta-depleted transplantation in children. MiXCR was run by TCRdb on the PCR reads, yielding one entry per CDR3 protein. The sample lists 230,000 or so distinct CDR3 sequences; 12% were seen once. Sequencing used PBMCs from the stem cell graft donor, obtained from the stem cell graft. The receptors derive from a human donor who donated a stem cell graft to a child with acute lymphoblastic leukemia. CDR3s include the opening cysteine and the closing phenylalanine or tryptophan. D genes are given only for firm matches. Some rows have no size entry. The others give once, few or many, or a class for an expanded clone.

j_call d_call clone_size v_call cdr3_aa cdr3_nt
TRBJ2-3 TRBD2 many TRBV20-1 CSATGLAGVTDTQYF TGCAGTGCAACGGGACTAGCGGGAGTCACAGATACGCAGTATTTT
TRBJ2-1 NA many TRBV24-1 CATSDEPPADHEQFF TGTGCCACCAGTGATGAGCCGCCTGCGGACCATGAGCAGTTCTTC
TRBJ2-4 NA many TRBV27 CASSFNGVLAKNIQYF TGTGCCAGCAGTTTTAACGGCGTACTAGCCAAAAACATTCAGTACTTC
TRBJ2-1 NA many TRBV5-1 CASSFGGRNEQFF TGCGCCAGCAGCTTTGGTGGCCGTAATGAGCAGTTCTTC
TRBJ2-7 NA many TRBV28 CASSLPGGTYEQYF TGTGCCAGCAGCCTTCCAGGAGGGACCTACGAGCAGTACTTC
TRBJ1-2 NA many TRBV9 CASSVATTWTSYGYTF TGTGCCAGCAGCGTAGCTACTACTTGGACTAGCTATGGCTACACCTTC
TRBJ1-1 NA many TRBV9 CASSVAPEMNTEAFF TGTGCCAGCAGCGTAGCTCCAGAAATGAACACTGAAGCTTTCTTT
TRBJ1-1 TRBD1 many TRBV18 CASSGQLNTEAFF TGTGCCAGCTCGGGACAGCTGAACACTGAAGCTTTCTTT
TRBJ1-1 NA few TRBV11-3 CASSVSGSETEAFF TGTGCCAGCAGCGTATCAGGGTCGGAAACTGAAGCTTTCTTT
TRBJ2-2 NA many TRBV20-1 CSARDITLGKGPNTGELFF TGCAGTGCTAGAGATATTACTTTGGGAAAAGGTCCGAACACCGGGGAGCTGTTTTTT
TRBJ2-7 TRBD1 NA TRBV29-1 CSVEAGTGGDEQYF TGCAGCGTTGAAGCCGGGACAGGGGGTGACGAGCAGTACTTC
TRBJ1-1 NA NA TRBV7-2 CASSLGWSGEAFF TGTGCCAGCAGCTTAGGCTGGTCCGGGGAAGCTTTCTTT
TRBJ2-2 TRBD1 many TRBV5-1 CASSLDYRGAGTGELFF TGCGCCAGCAGCTTGGACTACAGGGGTGCGGGCACCGGGGAGCTGTTTTTT
TRBJ1-3 TRBD1 many TRBV12-3/TRBV12-4 CASSLTRGHGNTIYF TGTGCCAGCAGTTTAACCAGGGGGCATGGAAACACCATATATTTT
TRBJ2-7 NA many TRBV6-2/TRBV6-3 CASSYSIGQLDPSSTHEQYF TGTGCCAGCAGTTACTCGATCGGGCAATTGGACCCATCTTCGACCCACGAGCAGTACTTC
TRBJ2-1 TRBD2 many TRBV5-1 CASSIPGLAGSTDNEQFF TGCGCCAGCAGCATTCCGGGACTAGCGGGTTCAACCGACAATGAGCAGTTCTTC
TRBJ2-7 NA many TRBV10-3 CAITERRNREVEQYF TGTGCCATCACCGAAAGGAGGAACAGGGAGGTCGAGCAGTACTTC
TRBJ1-2 TRBD1 few TRBV4-3 CASSQGSDRVKGYGYTF TGCGCCAGCAGCCAAGGTTCGGACAGGGTGAAAGGCTATGGCTACACCTTC
TRBJ1-5 TRBD1 few TRBV20-1 CSARSGTGGAKSNQPQHF TGCAGTGCTAGGTCCGGGACAGGGGGCGCAAAGAGCAATCAGCCCCAGCATTTT
TRBJ2-2 TRBD1 many TRBV30 CAWSVPGGTGELFF TGTGCCTGGAGTGTACCAGGGGGCACCGGGGAGCTGTTTTTT
TRBJ2-3 TRBD2 many TRBV5-6 CASIKRGGLTDTQYF TGTGCCAGCATAAAACGGGGGGGTCTCACAGATACGCAGTATTTT
TRBJ2-7 TRBD2 few TRBV7-2 CASRQSGMAVEQYF TGTGCCAGCAGACAAAGCGGGATGGCGGTCGAGCAGTACTTC
TRBJ1-3 TRBD1 many TRBV6-2/TRBV6-3 CASNRDRSPGNTIYF TGTGCCAGCAACCGGGACAGAAGCCCTGGAAACACCATATATTTT
TRBJ2-7 NA many TRBV12-3/TRBV12-4 CASSLARDSAYEQYF TGTGCCAGCAGTTTAGCGAGGGACTCCGCCTACGAGCAGTACTTC
TRBJ1-6 TRBD1 many TRBV6-2/TRBV6-3 CASNGGQDRSPLHF TGTGCCAGCAACGGGGGACAGGATCGTTCACCCCTCCACTTT
TRBJ2-3 TRBD2 few TRBV5-1 CASSLDQLRTGTSWSDTQYF TGCGCCAGCAGCTTGGACCAACTACGAACCGGGACTAGCTGGTCAGATACGCAGTATTTT
TRBJ2-5 NA many TRBV18 CASSLGLAQETQYF TGTGCCAGCTCACTTGGCCTAGCTCAAGAGACCCAGTACTTC
TRBJ2-2 NA many TRBV20-1 CSAYPAQGGTGELFF TGCAGTGCTTATCCCGCCCAGGGAGGAACCGGGGAGCTGTTTTTT
TRBJ2-5 TRBD2 many TRBV28 CASSSGTSGRYQETQYF TGTGCCAGCAGTTCCGGGACTAGCGGACGGTACCAAGAGACCCAGTACTTC
TRBJ2-7 NA many TRBV29-1 CSVVSGGAYEQYF TGCAGCGTTGTTAGCGGTGGGGCCTACGAGCAGTACTTC
TRBJ1-3 NA NA TRBV7-8 CASSLDRRLSGNTIYF TGTGCCAGCAGCTTAGATCGCCGTCTCTCTGGAAACACCATATATTTT
TRBJ1-1 NA many TRBV6-1 CAVRRNTEAFF TGTGCCGTCAGACGGAACACTGAAGCTTTCTTT
TRBJ2-1 NA many TRBV6-5 CASKQSYNEQFF TGTGCCAGCAAACAATCCTACAATGAGCAGTTCTTC
TRBJ2-1 NA many TRBV13 CASSADRLNEQFF TGTGCCAGCAGCGCGGACAGACTCAATGAGCAGTTCTTC
TRBJ2-3 NA NA TRBV6-5 CASSSLGGSEVSGTQYF TGTGCCAGCAGTTCCCTCGGGGGTAGCGAAGTCTCCGGTACGCAGTATTTT
TRBJ1-1 NA many TRBV18 CASSRGREMNTEAFF TGTGCCAGCTCACGAGGGAGGGAAATGAACACTGAAGCTTTCTTT
TRBJ1-2 TRBD1 many TRBV5-1 CASSLAGQGQGYTF TGCGCCAGCAGCTTGGCCGGACAGGGGCAGGGCTACACCTTC
TRBJ1-2 NA many TRBV18 CASSPGTNYGYTF TGTGCCAGCTCACCCGGGACGAACTATGGCTACACCTTC
TRBJ1-3 TRBD1 few TRBV19 CASRQTRGPLPAAGNTIYF TGTGCCAGTAGGCAGACCAGGGGGCCATTACCTGCGGCTGGAAACACCATATATTTT
TRBJ2-7 NA NA TRBV7-9 CASSQRTVSYEQYF TGTGCCAGCAGTCAAAGGACGGTCTCCTACGAGCAGTACTTC
TRBJ2-3 TRBD2 NA TRBV20-1 CSAPRLAGDRRESNTQYF TGCAGTGCTCCTAGACTAGCGGGGGACCGGAGGGAGAGTAATACGCAGTATTTT
TRBJ1-1 NA many TRBV5-5 CASRFGVDTEAFF TGTGCCAGCAGATTCGGGGTAGACACTGAAGCTTTCTTT
TRBJ2-3 NA many TRBV10-3 CAISELDTQYF TGTGCCATCAGTGAGCTAGATACGCAGTATTTT
TRBJ2-2 NA many TRBV7-8 CASTAVLTGELFF TGTGCCAGTACGGCGGTGCTAACCGGGGAGCTGTTTTTT
TRBJ2-7 NA NA TRBV15 CATSRARGSIYEQYF TGTGCCACCAGCAGAGCGCGGGGCTCAATCTACGAGCAGTACTTC
TRBJ1-1 NA many TRBV14 CASSQVNGPEAFF TGTGCCAGCAGCCAAGTTAACGGACCGGAAGCTTTCTTT
TRBJ2-7 NA many TRBV11-2 CASSPWGSHEQYF TGTGCCAGCAGCCCTTGGGGCTCTCACGAGCAGTACTTC
TRBJ2-5 NA many TRBV6-5 CASSYSPGRRGYQETQYF TGTGCCAGCAGTTACTCGCCCGGGCGGAGAGGTTACCAAGAGACCCAGTACTTC
TRBJ2-2 NA few TRBV6-2/TRBV6-3 CASSPVNTGELFF TGTGCCAGCAGTCCCGTCAACACCGGGGAGCTGTTTTTT
TRBJ2-3 TRBD1 many TRBV5-1 CASSLNRGPPDTQYF TGCGCCAGCAGCTTGAACAGGGGGCCCCCAGATACGCAGTATTTT
TRBJ1-1 NA many TRBV5-5 CASSLGQAMNTEAFF TGTGCCAGCAGCTTGGGACAAGCCATGAACACTGAAGCTTTCTTT
TRBJ2-5 NA many TRBV11-2 CASSLGPGQETQYF TGTGCCAGCAGCTTAGGCCCGGGACAAGAGACCCAGTACTTC
TRBJ2-7 TRBD2 many TRBV6-1 CASSTSSGRVPRVEQYF TGTGCCAGCAGTACATCTAGCGGGAGGGTTCCGCGGGTCGAGCAGTACTTC
TRBJ1-2 NA many TRBV5-1 CASSLQGEPNYGYTF TGCGCCAGCAGCTTACAGGGAGAACCTAACTATGGCTACACCTTC
TRBJ2-1 NA few TRBV6-2/TRBV6-3 CASNGDGDSYNEQFF TGTGCCAGCAACGGGGACGGGGACTCCTACAATGAGCAGTTCTTC